This record concerns one T cell receptor beta chain sequence. Antigen unknown. The record originates from a study of cytomegalovirus exposure and HLA in healthy donors. General study findings and limits: The authors listed 150 to 200 TCR beta chains as cytomegalovirus-associated.

CDR1 and CDR2 from the germline V gene are MNHNY and SVGAGI (reference sequence). The ends were cut back, 3 bases at V and 4 bases at J, with 12 bases in the middle. The CDR3 loop spans 14 amino acids. 60 Vbeta and 13 Jbeta primers were used in PCR. Here immunoSEQ multiplex PCR was the method, and the copy in TCRdb shows in-frame clones only, minus some. Of 150,000 to 200,000 clones detected, approximately 84% appear once; the ten largest clones hold approximately 2%. V and J are TRBV6-6 and TRBJ1-2; a possible D gene is TRBD1 (5 bases). This receptor was taken from a man younger than 35 in good health and CMV-seropositive. Sequencing was carried out using PBMCs. The CDR3 DNA reads TGTGCCAGCAGTTATTCCCAGACAGTCTATGGCTACACCTTC. Protein product: CASSYSQTVYGYTF.